This entry is about one TCR beta chain. Its antigen remains unidentified. The conserved phenylalanine or tryptophan normally closing the CDR3 is absent here, so this likely arose from a read error. Because the CDR3's place on the DNA is in doubt, the DNA is left out and the CDR3 is given as listed by TCRdb. From its first to its last residue, the CDR3 has 15 amino acids. Germline V gene lookup returns CDR1 SGHDT and CDR2 YYEEEE. The data stem from a study of tumor-infiltrating lymphocytes in primary liver carcinoma. On the study more broadly: T1-T3 N0M0 was the stage of the tumors, which were 4.2 to 10 cm across. Broader study findings: A fraction of only about 7-25% of top clones appeared in all five tumor regions.

Both RNA and DNA were isolated together from approximately 22-30 mg of bulk tissue that had not been sorted. Tumor regions sampled: superior, inferior, left, right poles, and centre. Every one of the tumor samples had a viable tumor cell content above 80%. TCR beta cDNA was prepared out of 500 ng total RNA by means of a constant-region primer. Modified slightly, ARM-PCR produced TCR beta libraries over three nested multiplex PCR rounds. Running around 9 cycles apiece, the first two PCR rounds relied on TRBV1-TRBV30 forward primers together with a C-beta reverse primer. TCRdb reprocessed the multiplex PCR reads via MiXCR and lists one record per CDR3 protein. The data show about 23,000 distinct CDR3 sequences, roughly three quarters seen once.

The genes are TRBV5-6 and TRBJ2-2. Sequencing was performed on liver tumor tissue from sampling region 5. The subset was: tumor region T5, tumor centre. This clonotype was sampled from a woman aged 25 to 39 with primary liver carcinoma and hepatitis B virus infection. CDR3 sequence: CASSLAPGVTGELCL.